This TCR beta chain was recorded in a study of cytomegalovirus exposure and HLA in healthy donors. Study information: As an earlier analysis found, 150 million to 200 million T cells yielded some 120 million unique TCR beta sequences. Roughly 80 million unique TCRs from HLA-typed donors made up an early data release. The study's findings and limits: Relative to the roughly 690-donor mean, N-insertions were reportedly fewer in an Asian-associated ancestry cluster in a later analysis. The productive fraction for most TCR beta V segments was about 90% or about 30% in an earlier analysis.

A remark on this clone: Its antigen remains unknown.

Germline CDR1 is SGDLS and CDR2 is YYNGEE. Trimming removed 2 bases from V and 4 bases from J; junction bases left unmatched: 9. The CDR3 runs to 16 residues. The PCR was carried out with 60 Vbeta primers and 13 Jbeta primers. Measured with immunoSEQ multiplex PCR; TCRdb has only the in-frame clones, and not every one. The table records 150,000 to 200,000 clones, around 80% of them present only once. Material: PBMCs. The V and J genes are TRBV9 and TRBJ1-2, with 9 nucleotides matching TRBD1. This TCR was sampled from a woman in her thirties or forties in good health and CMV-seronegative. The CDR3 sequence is CASSVNPGQGLYGYTF. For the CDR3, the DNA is TGTGCCAGCAGCGTGAATCCGGGACAGGGCCTCTATGGCTACACCTTC.